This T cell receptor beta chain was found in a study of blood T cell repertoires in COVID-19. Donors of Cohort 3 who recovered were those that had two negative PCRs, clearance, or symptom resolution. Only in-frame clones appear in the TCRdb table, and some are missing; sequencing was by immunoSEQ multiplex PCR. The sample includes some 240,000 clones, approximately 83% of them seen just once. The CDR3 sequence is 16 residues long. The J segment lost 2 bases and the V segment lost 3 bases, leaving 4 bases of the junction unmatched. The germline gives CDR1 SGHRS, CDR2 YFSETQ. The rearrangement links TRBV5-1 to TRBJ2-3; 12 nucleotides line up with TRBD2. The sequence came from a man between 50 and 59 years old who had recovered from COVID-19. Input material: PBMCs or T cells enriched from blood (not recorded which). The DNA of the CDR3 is TGCGCCAGCAGCTCGACTAGCGGGGGAGACACAGATACGCAGTATTTT. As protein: CASSSTSGGDTDTQYF.